Listed below are T cell receptor beta chains from one sample, sequenced in a study of cytomegalovirus exposure and HLA in healthy donors. Profiled with immunoSEQ multiplex PCR; TCRdb holds only in-frame clones, not every one. The table shows about 120,000 clones, with about 8.6% occurring only once. Sequenced: PBMCs. The receptors were sampled from a middle-aged woman in good health and CMV-seropositive. CDR3s include the opening cysteine and the closing phenylalanine or tryptophan. Each record gives: D gene, clone size, V gene, J gene, CDR3 DNA, CDR3 protein. A D gene is named only where the DNA matches it firmly. Part of the rows lack a size; the others show once, few, many or a class for expanded clones.

TRBD1	few	TRBV11-2	TRBJ1-1	TGTGCCAGCAGCTTAGTCCCCAGGGGGCGGAAGGGAACTGAAGCTTTCTTT	CASSLVPRGRKGTEAFF
TRBD1	.	TRBV6-5	TRBJ2-7	TGTGCCAGCAGTTACACAGGGGGAGCCGAGCAGTACTTC	CASSYTGGAEQYF
.	few	TRBV5-1	TRBJ2-3	TGCGCCAGCAGCTTGGCAGGAGATACGCAGTATTTT	CASSLAGDTQYF
TRBD1	.	TRBV5-6	TRBJ1-5	TGTGCCAGCAGCCGGACAGGGGATCAGCCCCAGCATTTT	CASSRTGDQPQHF
TRBD1	few	TRBV6-1	TRBJ1-1	TGTGCCAGCAGTGAAAACAGGGGAATCGCTGAAGCTTTCTTT	CASSENRGIAEAFF
.	.	TRBV6-5	TRBJ2-5	TGTGCCAGCACTAAGGGGCAGACCCAGTACTTC	CASTKGQTQYF
.	.	TRBV19	TRBJ2-3	TGTGCCAGTAGTCCTCCGGGACAAACGAGGGATACGCAGTATTTT	CASSPPGQTRDTQYF
.	.	TRBV30	TRBJ1-6	TGTGCCTGGGGAACAGGGAATTCACCCCTCCACTTT	CAWGTGNSPLHF
.	.	TRBV18	TRBJ1-4	TGTGCCAGCTCACCACCGGGACTAGGCGAAAAACTGTTTTTT	CASSPPGLGEKLFF
TRBD1	few	TRBV5-1	TRBJ2-5	TGCGCCAGCAGCCTGACAGGGCTGGGGGAGACCCAGTACTTC	CASSLTGLGETQYF
TRBD1	few	TRBV9	TRBJ2-7	TGTGCCAGCAGCGTAGATGGGGGGACAGGAGTCTCCTACGAGCAGTACTTC	CASSVDGGTGVSYEQYF
TRBD1	.	TRBV5-1	TRBJ1-1	TGCGCCAGCAGATCGACAGGGGGGAACACTGAAGCTTTCTTT	CASRSTGGNTEAFF
.	.	TRBV19	TRBJ1-1	TGTGCCAGTAGTATAAGGAGGGTGAACGCTGAAGCTTTCTTT	CASSIRRVNAEAFF
TRBD1	few	TRBV7-6	TRBJ2-7	TGTGCCAGCAGCGCAAGGGACAGGGGGACCTACGAGCAGTACTTC	CASSARDRGTYEQYF
TRBD1	.	TRBV19	TRBJ2-2	TGTGCCAGTAGTTCCCCGGGACAGGCTACTTACACCGGGGAGCTGTTTTTT	CASSSPGQATYTGELFF
TRBD1	.	TRBV7-2	TRBJ2-1	TGTGCCAGCAGCCCCATAGGGACAGGATATTACAATGAGCAGTTCTTC	CASSPIGTGYYNEQFF
.	few	TRBV19	TRBJ1-1	TGTGCCAGTAGTAGCGGGGGCACTGAAGCTTTCTTT	CASSSGGTEAFF
.	.	TRBV6-5	TRBJ1-2	TGTGCCAGCAGTTATATAGTTGGCAGGGGATCATATGGCTACACCTTC	CASSYIVGRGSYGYTF
.	.	TRBV10-1	TRBJ2-7	TGCGCCAGCAGTGAGTTCGGGTCCTACGAGCAGTACTTC	CASSEFGSYEQYF
TRBD2	few	TRBV7-6	TRBJ2-1	TGTGCCAGCAGCTTCGCTAGCGGGGGTTACAATGAGCAGTTCTTC	CASSFASGGYNEQFF
.	.	TRBV4-2	TRBJ2-1	TGTGCCAGCAGCCAAGTAGAGACAGGAAAAAATGAGCAGTTCTTC	CASSQVETGKNEQFF
.	few	TRBV11-3	TRBJ2-7	TGTGCCAGCAGCTTAGGTAGTCCCTACGAGCAGTACTTC	CASSLGSPYEQYF
TRBD1	.	TRBV30	TRBJ2-2	TGTGCCTGGGAACAGGGGGCGATATCCGGGGAGCTGTTTTTT	CAWEQGAISGELFF
.	few	TRBV30	TRBJ1-3	TGTGCCTGTGCAGCTCTTGATAGGGGAAACGCCATATATTTT	CACAALDRGNAIYF
.	.	TRBV2	TRBJ1-5	TGTGCCAGCAGTGTCCGCCAGGGATACAATCAGCCCCAGCATTTT	CASSVRQGYNQPQHF
.	few	TRBV2	TRBJ1-4	TGTGCCAGCAGTGATCTTTGGCAGTTTAATGAAAAACTGTTTTTT	CASSDLWQFNEKLFF
TRBD1	few	TRBV4-2	TRBJ1-2	TGTGCCAGCAGCCAAGGGGACAGCACATCCAACTATGGCTACACCTTC	CASSQGDSTSNYGYTF
.	.	TRBV10-3	TRBJ1-4	TGTGCCATCAGTCCAGGCCAGAACGAAAAACTGTTTTTT	CAISPGQNEKLFF
TRBD1	.	TRBV29-1	TRBJ1-2	TGCAGCGTTGCATCTACCGGGACAGGGGGCCAGGGTGGCTACACCTTC	CSVASTGTGGQGGYTF
TRBD2	.	TRBV7-8	TRBJ2-1	TGTGCCAGCATCCCGGGACTAGCGGGGGGTCTGGAGCAGTTCTTC	CASIPGLAGGLEQFF
.	.	TRBV14	TRBJ1-1	TGTGCCAGCAGCCAAGTAATGAACACTGAAGCTTTCTTT	CASSQVMNTEAFF
.	.	TRBV11-2	TRBJ1-2	TGTGCCAGCAGCATGCTGAAACGGGGCTACACCTTC	CASSMLKRGYTF
.	few	TRBV5-4	TRBJ2-5	TGTGCCAGCAGGTTGCAGGGTTCCGAGACCCAGTACTTC	CASRLQGSETQYF
.	few	TRBV6-1	TRBJ2-7	TGTGCCAGCAGTGAACCGTTCGAGCAGTACTTC	CASSEPFEQYF